Shown below are 5 T cell receptor beta chains from a single sample sequenced in a study of neurological immune-mediated disorders. Each CDR3 protein gets one entry after TCRdb re-called the 5' RACE reads with MiXCR. The repertoire holds about 55,000 distinct CDR3 sequences, with around 4% as singletons. Sequencing input: PBMCs. Receptors originate from a man younger than 40 with multiple sclerosis.

This clonotype has ten or more counts. V is TRBV14 and J is TRBJ2-3; the D gene is possibly TRBD2 (6 bases). V lost 0 bases and J lost 3, with 13 bases in between. The CDR3 sequence is 16 residues long. Germline V gives CDR1 SGHDN, CDR2 FVKESK. The CDR3 sequence is CASSQDSRGRTDTQYF. The CDR3 DNA follows: TGTGCCAGCAGCCAAGATTCGCGGGGTAGGACAGATACGCAGTATTTT.

This clonotype was picked up many times. The genes are TRBV9 and TRBJ2-5, with TRBD2 as a possible D gene (5 bases). This CDR3 spans 14 amino acids. V lost 6 bases, J lost 2 bases, and 14 bases lay in between. Germline V CDR1 and CDR2: SGDLS, YYNGEE. CDR3 sequence: CASTESGIQETQYF. In DNA, the CDR3 is TGTGCCAGCACCGAATCCGGGATTCAAGAGACCCAGTACTTC. Drawing the rest from reference TRBV9 and TRBJ2-5, the complete variable domain is DSGVTQTPKHLITATGQRVTLRCSPRSGDLSVYWYQQSLDQGLQFLIQYYNGEERAKGNILERFSAQQFPDLHSELNLSSLELGDSALYFCASTESGIQETQYFGPGTRLLVL.

This clonotype was recorded at least ten times. The CDR3 loop is CSARALGTTYEQYF. CDR3 bases: TGCAGTGCTAGAGCCCTCGGGACCACCTACGAGCAGTACTTC. J is TRBJ2-7 and V is TRBV20-1; D tentatively reads TRBD1 or TRBD2 (5 bases each). Germline V gene lookup returns CDR1 DFQATT and CDR2 SNEGSKA (reference sequence). The CDR3 is 14 residues long. V was clipped by 1 base and J by 2 bases, with 12 bases between them.

The V gene is TRBV20-1, the J gene TRBJ2-3, with D hard to call. The CDR3 runs 10 residues. The V end lost 2 bases, the J end lost 5 bases, and 2 bases lay between the germline ends. Germline loops: CDR1 DFQATT, CDR2 SNEGSKA (reference sequence). The CDR3 region is CSARRDTQYF. CDR3 DNA: TGCAGTGCTAGAAGAGATACGCAGTATTTT.

This clonotype was seen repeatedly, ten times or more. The J gene is TRBJ2-1, the V gene TRBV27; 13 bases align to TRBD2. The junction had 2 bases not matched to a gene; V was cut back by 2 bases and J by 1 base. Germline CDR1 reads MNHEY; CDR2 reads SMNVEV (reference sequence). There are 17 residues in the CDR3. CDR3 sequence: CASSLAGLAGSYNEQFF. Written as DNA, the CDR3 is TGTGCCAGCAGTTTAGCGGGACTAGCGGGGTCCTACAATGAGCAGTTCTTC.